This TCR beta chain was sequenced for a study of shared clonotypes between healthy human individuals. TCRdb's copy holds only in-frame clones and misses some; the assay was immunoSEQ multiplex PCR. The table has approximately 2.5 million clones, more than 80% seen once. V was shortened by 5 bases and J by 5 bases, with 19 bases between the two germline ends. CDR1 is MDHEN, CDR2 SYDVKM, per germline. This CDR3 spans 15 amino acids. Sequencing was performed on naive CD4+ T cells sorted from blood. Subset denoted: CD45RA+ positively selected. This sequence was found in a man aged 18-30 years in good health. This chain connects TRBV28 to TRBJ2-7; D is perhaps TRBD1 (6 bases). Here the CDR3 reads CASSVVGGTRNEQYF. The CDR3, as DNA: TGTGCCAGCAGTGTAGTAGGGGGTACGAGGAACGAGCAGTACTTC.